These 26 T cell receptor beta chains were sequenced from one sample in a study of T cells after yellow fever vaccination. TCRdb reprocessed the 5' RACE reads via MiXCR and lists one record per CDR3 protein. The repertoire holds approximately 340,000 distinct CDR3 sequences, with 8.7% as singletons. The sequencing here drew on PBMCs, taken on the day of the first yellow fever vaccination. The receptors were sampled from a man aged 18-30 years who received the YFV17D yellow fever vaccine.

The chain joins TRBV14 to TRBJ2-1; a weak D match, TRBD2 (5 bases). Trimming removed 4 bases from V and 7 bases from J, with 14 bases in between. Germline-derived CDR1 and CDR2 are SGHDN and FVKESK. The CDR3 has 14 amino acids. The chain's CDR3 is CASSLPQRENEQFF. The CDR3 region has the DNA TGTGCCAGCAGCCTACCCCAGAGGGAGAATGAGCAGTTCTTC. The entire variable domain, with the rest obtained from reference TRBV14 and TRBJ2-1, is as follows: EAGVTQFPSHSVIEKGQTVTLRCDPISGHDNLYWYRRVMGKEIKFLLHFVKESKQDESGMPNNRFLAERTGGTYSTLKVQPAELEDSGVYFCASSLPQRENEQFFGPGTRLTVL.

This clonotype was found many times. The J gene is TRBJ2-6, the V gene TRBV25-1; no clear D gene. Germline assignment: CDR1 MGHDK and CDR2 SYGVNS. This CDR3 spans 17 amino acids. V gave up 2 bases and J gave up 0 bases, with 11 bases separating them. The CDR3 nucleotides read TGTGCCAGCAGTGAACCTGTGGAACTCTCTGGGGCCAACGTCCTGACTTTC. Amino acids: CASSEPVELSGANVLTF.

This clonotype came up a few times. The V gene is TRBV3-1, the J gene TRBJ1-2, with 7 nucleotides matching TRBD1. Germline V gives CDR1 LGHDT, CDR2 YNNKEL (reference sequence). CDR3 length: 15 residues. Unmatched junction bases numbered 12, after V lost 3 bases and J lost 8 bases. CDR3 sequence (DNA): TGTGCCAGCAGCCATGAAGGGGACAGCAGAGTAGGCTACACCTTC. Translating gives CASSHEGDSRVGYTF.

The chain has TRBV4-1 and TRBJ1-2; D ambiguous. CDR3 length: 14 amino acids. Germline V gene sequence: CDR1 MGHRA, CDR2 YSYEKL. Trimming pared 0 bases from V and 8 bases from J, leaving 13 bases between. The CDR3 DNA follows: TGCGCCAGCAGCCAAGATTTGGGTCTAGGCGGCTACACCTTC. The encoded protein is CASSQDLGLGGYTF.

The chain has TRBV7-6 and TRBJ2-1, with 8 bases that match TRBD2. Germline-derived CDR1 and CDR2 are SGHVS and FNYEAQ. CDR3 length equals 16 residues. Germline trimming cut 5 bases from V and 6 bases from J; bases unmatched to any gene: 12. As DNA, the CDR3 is TGTGCCAGCAGCCCTCTTCGCGGGACTAGGTCCAATGAGCAGTTCTTC. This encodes CASSPLRGTRSNEQFF.

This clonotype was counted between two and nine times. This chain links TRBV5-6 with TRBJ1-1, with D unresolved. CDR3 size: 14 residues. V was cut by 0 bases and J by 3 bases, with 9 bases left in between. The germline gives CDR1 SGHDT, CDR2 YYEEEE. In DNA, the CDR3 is TGTGCCAGCAGCTTGGTAGGGATCGACACTGAAGCTTTCTTT. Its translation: CASSLVGIDTEAFF.

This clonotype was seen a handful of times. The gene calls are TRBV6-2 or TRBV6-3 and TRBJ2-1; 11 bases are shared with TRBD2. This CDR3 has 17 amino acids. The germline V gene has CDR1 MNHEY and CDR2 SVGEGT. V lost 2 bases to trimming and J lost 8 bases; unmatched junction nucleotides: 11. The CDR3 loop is CASSYDTSGGRSDEQFF. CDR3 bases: TGTGCCAGCAGTTACGATACTAGCGGGGGCCGCAGCGATGAGCAGTTCTTC.

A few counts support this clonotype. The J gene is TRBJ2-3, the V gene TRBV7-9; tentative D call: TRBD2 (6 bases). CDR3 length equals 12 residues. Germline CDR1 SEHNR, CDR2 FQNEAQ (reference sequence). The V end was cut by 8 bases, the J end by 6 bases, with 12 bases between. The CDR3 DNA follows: TGTGCCAGCGGGGGAGGTTTTGATACGCAGTATTTT. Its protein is CASGGGFDTQYF.

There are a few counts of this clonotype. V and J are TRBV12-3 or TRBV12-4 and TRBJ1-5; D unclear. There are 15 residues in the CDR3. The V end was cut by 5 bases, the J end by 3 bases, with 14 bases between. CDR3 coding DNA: TGTGCCAGCAGTCCAGGACTGCAACCCAATCAGCCCCAGCATTTT. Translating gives CASSPGLQPNQPQHF.

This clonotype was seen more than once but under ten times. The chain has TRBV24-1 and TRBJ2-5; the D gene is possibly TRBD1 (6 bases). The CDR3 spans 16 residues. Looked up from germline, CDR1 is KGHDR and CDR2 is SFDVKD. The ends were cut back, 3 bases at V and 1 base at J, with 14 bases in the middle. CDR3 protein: CATSDNRGQSQETQYF. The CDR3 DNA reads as TGTGCCACCAGTGATAACCGAGGACAGAGCCAAGAGACCCAGTACTTC.

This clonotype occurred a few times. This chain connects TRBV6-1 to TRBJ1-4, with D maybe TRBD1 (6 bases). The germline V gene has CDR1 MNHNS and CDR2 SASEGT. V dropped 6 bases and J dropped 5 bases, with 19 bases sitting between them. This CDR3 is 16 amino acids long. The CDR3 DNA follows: TGTGCCAGCAGCAACGACCCGGGGGGGCTCAATGAAAAACTGTTTTTT. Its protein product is CASSNDPGGLNEKLFF.

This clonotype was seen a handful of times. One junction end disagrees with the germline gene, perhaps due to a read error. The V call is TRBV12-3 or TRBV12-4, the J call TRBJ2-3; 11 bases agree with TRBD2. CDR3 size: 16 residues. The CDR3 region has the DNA TGTGCCAGCAGTTTGGGGGGTAGCGGGGGGGCAGAGACGCAGTATTTT. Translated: CASSLGGSGGAETQYF.

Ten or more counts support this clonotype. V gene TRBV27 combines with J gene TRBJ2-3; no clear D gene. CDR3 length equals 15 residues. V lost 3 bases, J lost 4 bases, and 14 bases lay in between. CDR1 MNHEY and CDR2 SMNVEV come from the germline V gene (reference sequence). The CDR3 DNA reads TGTGCCAGCAGTTTTTGGGCCAGACGGGCAGATACGCAGTATTTT. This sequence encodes CASSFWARRADTQYF.

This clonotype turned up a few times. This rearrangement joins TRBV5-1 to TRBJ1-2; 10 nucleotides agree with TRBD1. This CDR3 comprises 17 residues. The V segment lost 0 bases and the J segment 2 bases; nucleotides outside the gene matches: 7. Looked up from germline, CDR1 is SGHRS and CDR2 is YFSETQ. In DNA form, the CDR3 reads TGCGCCAGCAGCTTGGAACCGACAGGGGGCGACAACTATGGCTACACCTTC. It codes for CASSLEPTGGDNYGYTF. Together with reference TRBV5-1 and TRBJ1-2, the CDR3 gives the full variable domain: KAGVTQTPRYLIKTRGQQVTLSCSPISGHRSVSWYQQTPGQGLQFLFEYFSETQRNKGNFPGRFSGRQFSNSRSEMNVSTLELGDSALYLCASSLEPTGGDNYGYTFGSGTRLTVV.

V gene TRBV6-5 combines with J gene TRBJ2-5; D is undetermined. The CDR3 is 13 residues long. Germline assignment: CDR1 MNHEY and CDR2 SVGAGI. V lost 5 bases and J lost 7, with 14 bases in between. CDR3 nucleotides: TGTGCCAGCAGTCCCCTTGGCGCAGGGACCCAGTACTTC. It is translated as CASSPLGAGTQYF.

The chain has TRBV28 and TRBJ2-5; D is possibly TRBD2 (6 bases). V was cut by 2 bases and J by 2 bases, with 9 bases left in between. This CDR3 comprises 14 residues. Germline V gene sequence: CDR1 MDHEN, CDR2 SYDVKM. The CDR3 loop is CASSLPGLQETQYF. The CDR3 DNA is TGTGCCAGCAGTTTACCGGGACTGCAAGAGACCCAGTACTTC.

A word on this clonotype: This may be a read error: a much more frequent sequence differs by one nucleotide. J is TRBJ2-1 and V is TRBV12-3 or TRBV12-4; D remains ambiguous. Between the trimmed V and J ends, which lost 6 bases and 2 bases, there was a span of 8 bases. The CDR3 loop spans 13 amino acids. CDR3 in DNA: TGTGCCAGCAGGGTAGGGACCTACAATGAGCAGTTCTTC. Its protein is CASRVGTYNEQFF.

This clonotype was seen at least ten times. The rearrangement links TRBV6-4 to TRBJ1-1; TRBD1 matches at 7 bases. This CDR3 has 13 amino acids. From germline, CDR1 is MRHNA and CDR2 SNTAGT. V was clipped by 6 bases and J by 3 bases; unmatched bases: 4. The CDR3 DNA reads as TGTGCCAGCAGCGTTGACAGGGACACTGAAGCTTTCTTT. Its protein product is CASSVDRDTEAFF.

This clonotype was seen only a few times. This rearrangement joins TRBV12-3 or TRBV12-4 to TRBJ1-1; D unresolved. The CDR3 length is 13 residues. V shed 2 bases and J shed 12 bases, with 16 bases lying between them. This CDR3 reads CASSLWQEEWTFF. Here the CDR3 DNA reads TGTGCCAGCAGTTTATGGCAGGAAGAGTGGACTTTCTTT.

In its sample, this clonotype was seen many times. Here the CDR3 DNA reads TGTGCCAGCAGTCCTTTCGACGGAGATACGCAGTATTTT. This gives the protein CASSPFDGDTQYF. The J gene is TRBJ2-3, the V gene TRBV28; D is undetermined. V lost 5 bases and J 5 bases, leaving 11 bases between the germline ends. The germline V gene has CDR1 MDHEN and CDR2 SYDVKM. The CDR3 totals 13 residues. Drawing the rest from reference TRBV28 and TRBJ2-3, the complete variable domain is DVKVTQSSRYLVKRTGEKVFLECVQDMDHENMFWYRQDPGLGLRLIYFSYDVKMKEKGDIPEGYSVSREKKERFSLILESASTNQTSMYLCASSPFDGDTQYFGPGTRLTVL.

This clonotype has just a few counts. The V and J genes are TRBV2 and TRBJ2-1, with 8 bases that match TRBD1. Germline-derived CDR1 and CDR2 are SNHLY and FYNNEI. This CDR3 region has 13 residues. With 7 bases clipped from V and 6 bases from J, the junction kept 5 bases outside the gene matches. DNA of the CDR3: TGTGCCAGCAACCTTCAGGGGGCCAATGAGCAGTTCTTC. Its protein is CASNLQGANEQFF.

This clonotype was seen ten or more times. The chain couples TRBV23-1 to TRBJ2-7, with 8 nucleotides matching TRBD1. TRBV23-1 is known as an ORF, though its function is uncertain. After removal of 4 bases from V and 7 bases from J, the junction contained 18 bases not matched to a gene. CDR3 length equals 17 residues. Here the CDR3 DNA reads TGCGCCAGCAGTCGGGAGAACCCGGACAGGGACTTTACGGAGCAGTACGTC. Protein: CASSRENPDRDFTEQYV.

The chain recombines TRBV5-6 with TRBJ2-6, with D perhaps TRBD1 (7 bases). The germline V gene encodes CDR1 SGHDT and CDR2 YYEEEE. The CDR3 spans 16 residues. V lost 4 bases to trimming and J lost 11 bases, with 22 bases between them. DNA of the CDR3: TGTGCCAGCAGCCTGAGAATAGGGGGCGGGGTCGACGTCCTGACTTTC. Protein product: CASSLRIGGGVDVLTF.

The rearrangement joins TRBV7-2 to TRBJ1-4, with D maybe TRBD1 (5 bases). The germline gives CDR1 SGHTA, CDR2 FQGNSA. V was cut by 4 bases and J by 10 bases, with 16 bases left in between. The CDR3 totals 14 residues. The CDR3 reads CASSSSLGEGKLFF. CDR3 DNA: TGTGCCAGCAGCTCAAGTCTGGGGGAGGGAAAACTGTTTTTT.

CDR3 DNA: TGTGCCAGCTCACCCTCTAGAGGGGGAAACACCATATATTTT. Its protein is CASSPSRGGNTIYF. V usage is TRBV18 and J usage is TRBJ1-3, with D unclear. CDR3 length: 14 residues. Germline V gene data show CDR1 as KGHSH and CDR2 as LQKENI. V was shortened by 3 bases and J by 4 bases, with 10 bases between the two germline ends.

CDR3 loop: CASSLDPGRMNTEAFF. CDR3 nucleotide sequence: TGTGCCAGCAGCTTAGACCCAGGACGGATGAACACTGAAGCTTTCTTT. The chain has TRBV7-2 and TRBJ1-1; unclear D gene. V was shortened by 1 base and J by 0 bases, with 12 bases between the two germline ends. The CDR3 spans 16 residues. CDR1 is SGHTA and CDR2 is FQGNSA in the germline V gene.